This T cell receptor (beta chain) was captured in a study of blood T cell repertoires in COVID-19 (dated by TCRdb to the early 2020s). Background on the whole study: Collaborator samples came from the United States, Italy and Spain and covered acute and convalescent phases of COVID-19. Subjects who had been exposed to COVID-19, were actively infected with it, or had recovered from it provided the deeply sampled blood TCRbeta repertoires that made up the dataset. The sample metadata nearly always contained a de-identified subject ID, COVID-19 status, age in years and sex. The material from the prospective study consisted of cDNA or gDNA derived from T cells, B-cell-depleted T cells, or PBMCs. The repertoires were released in a freely available public database intended as a resource for research on the immune response to SARS-CoV-2. Where HLA class I and class II types were available, the types were taken from metadata supplied by the sample provider, not from assay-based typing. Samples came from the ongoing ImmuneRACE study (first 160 participants) plus 1,254 subjects from 6 global collaborators. Beyond this particular receptor, the publication reports: The amount of clinical and demographic metadata varied by source and participant and was provided uncurated.

A second Seattle source provided samples from volunteer blood donors who had recovered from COVID-19. Collaborating institutions collected whole blood in K2EDTA tubes following their own protocols. For TCRbeta analysis, collaborators shipped samples as frozen whole blood, isolated PBMCs, or DNA extracted from either of those sample types. TCRbeta CDR3 regions were amplified from genomic DNA by means of the immunoSEQ Assay, a bias-controlled multiplex PCR. The study's own analysis went as follows. Nucleated cell counts per sample were estimated from amplification of reference gene primers within the assay. Sequence reads were collapsed and filtered to measure the absolute abundance of every unique TCRbeta CDR3 rearrangement. Productive Simpson clonality was computed per sample as the square root of Simpson's diversity index over productive rearrangements. Sourced from immuneACCESS, this table was stored by TCRdb with only in-frame sequences that have V and J called. A share of the clones is absent; for the studies checked, an unresolved V gene accounts for under half, and the remainder has no known explanation. Clone size and the V and J calls come from that table; the DNA yielded D and trimming. Counted in this sample were some 240,000 clones; 80% to 90% of them appeared once. 1.4% of the sample lies in the top ten.

To note about this clone: Its antigen specificity is not known. Base qualities are missing; no much larger clone stands one base away.

This TCR derives from a woman between 40 and 50 years old who had recovered from COVID-19. The sequenced material came from peripheral blood.

The CDR3 protein: CASSLGFGRGPNYGYTF. The bases read TGCGCCAGCAGCTTGGGGTTCGGCAGGGGGCCGAACTATGGCTACACCTTC. The chain was built from TRBV5-1 and TRBJ1-2; TRBD1 aligns with 8 central bases. CDR1 and CDR2 (SGHRS, YFSETQ) derive from the germline V gene. Inclusive of the bounding cysteine and phenylalanine, the CDR3 is 17 residues long. Only the CDR3 DNA is retained, 51 bases long and in frame from the first base. V ends up 0 bases short and J 2 bases short, with an unmatched junction base count of 9.